Listed below are T cell receptor beta chains from one sample, sequenced in a study of metastatic and nonmetastatic thyroid tumors. TCRdb re-called clones from the PCR reads using MiXCR. The sample holds 20,000 to 25,000 clones; approximately 25% are singletons and the top ten take under 6.5%. The sequenced sample was tumor tissue. The source is a female donor with papillary thyroid cancer or a benign thyroid nodule (not recorded which). Some clones in this sample may be carry-over from other donors' samples. Both conserved end residues are part of each CDR3. D genes are given only for firm matches. For some rows the clone size is stated as once, few or many, or as a class when expanded; others skip it.

TRBV28	few	TRBJ2-1	TRBD2	TGTGCCAGCAGTCAGGGACTAGCTAACGAGCAGTTCTTC	CASSQGLANEQFF
TRBV2	many	TRBJ2-1	NA	TGTGCCAGCAGTGAGGGCTCCCGGTTCATCAATGAGCAGTTCTTC	CASSEGSRFINEQFF
TRBV5-1	medium-sized	TRBJ1-6	TRBD1	TGCGCCAGCAGCCCATTCTCGGGACAGGGTAATTCACCCCTCCACTTT	CASSPFSGQGNSPLHF
TRBV12-5	NA	TRBJ2-1	TRBD2	TGTGCTAGTGGTTGCGCCTGGACTAGCGGGGGGACAAAAACCTACAATGAGCAGTTCTTC	CASGCAWTSGGTKTYNEQFF
TRBV24-1	NA	TRBJ2-7	TRBD1	TGTGCCACCAGTGAAACCGACAGGGCCGAGCGGTACTTC	CATSETDRAERYF
TRBV10-1	many	TRBJ2-3	NA	TGCGCCAGCAGTGAGGCGGGGGACACCACAGATACGCAGTATTTT	CASSEAGDTTDTQYF
TRBV20-1	NA	TRBJ1-1	NA	TGCAGTGCTACCATCGTGACAGTGTTCACTGAAGCTTTCTTT	CSATIVTVFTEAFF
TRBV4-2	NA	TRBJ2-5	TRBD1	TGTGCCAGCAGCCAAGGGACAGGGTTGGGGGAGACCCAGTACTTC	CASSQGTGLGETQYF
TRBV6-5	few	TRBJ1-5	NA	TGCGCCAGCAGTTACTCGGCGTGCAGCAATCAGCCCCAGCATTTT	CASSYSACSNQPQHF
TRBV7-2	NA	TRBJ1-4	NA	TGTGCCAGCAGCTTGTCAGGGAGGGTTGAAAAACTGTTTTTC	CASSLSGRVEKLFF
TRBV5-1	NA	TRBJ2-2	TRBD1	TGCGCCAGCAGCCGAACGACAGGGGGCACCAGGGAGCTGTTTTTT	CASSRTTGGTRELFF
TRBV3-1	many	TRBJ2-5	NA	TGTGCCAGCAGCCAAGATTTCGCAGCCGCCCAAGAGACCCAGTACTTC	CASSQDFAAAQETQYF
TRBV7-9	NA	TRBJ2-7	NA	TGTGCCAGCAGCTTAAGATACGAGCAGTACTTC	CASSLRYEQYF
TRBV20-1	few	TRBJ1-5	NA	TGCAGTGCTAGCGTCCCAGGGGTAATTAGCAATCAGCCCCAGCATTTT	CSASVPGVISNQPQHF
TRBV29-1	many	TRBJ1-1	NA	TGCAGCGTTGATAGGGCTGAGAACACTGAAGCTTTCTTT	CSVDRAENTEAFF
TRBV6-1	few	TRBJ1-4	TRBD1	TGTGCCAGCATTGTGAACAGGGGAGTCAATGAAAAACTGTTTTTT	CASIVNRGVNEKLFF
TRBV5-1	NA	TRBJ2-7	NA	TGCGCCAGCAGCAGTGGCGCCGGTTACGAGCAGTACTTC	CASSSGAGYEQYF
TRBV7-2	many	TRBJ2-3	TRBD1	TGTGCCAGCAGCCCCTGGAAGGGGGCCGATACGCAGTATTTT	CASSPWKGADTQYF
TRBV5-6	many	TRBJ1-4	NA	TGTGCCAGCAGCTTGGTCTCCGCAACTAATGAAAAACTGTTTTTT	CASSLVSATNEKLFF
TRBV20-1	NA	TRBJ2-7	TRBD2	TGCAGTGTGCGGGGGAGCTACCAGTCCTACGAGCAGTACTTC	CSVRGSYQSYEQYF
TRBV11-2	NA	TRBJ2-5	NA	TGTGCCAGCAGCTTAGATACGGAGACCCAGTACTTC	CASSLDTETQYF
TRBV7-6	NA	TRBJ2-3	NA	TGTGCCAGCAGCTTAGGCCGCACAGATACGCAGTATTTT	CASSLGRTDTQYF
TRBV5-4	many	TRBJ1-5	TRBD1	TGTGCCAGCAGCCAAATGGACAGGCCGCATCAGCCCCAGCATTTT	CASSQMDRPHQPQHF
TRBV30	medium-sized	TRBJ2-7	TRBD2	TGTGCCTGGGAGGCGCGGGGGGCGAACGAGCAGTACTTC	CAWEARGANEQYF
TRBV27	NA	TRBJ2-2	NA	TGTGCCAGCAGTTTATTAGGCGCAGACCCGAGCACCGGGGAGCTGTTTTTT	CASSLLGADPSTGELFF
TRBV2	many	TRBJ1-2	NA	TGTGCCAGCAGTGAAGTTCCAGGGACTAACTATGGCTACACCTTC	CASSEVPGTNYGYTF
TRBV24-1	NA	TRBJ1-2	NA	TGTGCCACCAGTGCCCGCGGGACGGACTATGGCTACACCTTC	CATSARGTDYGYTF
TRBV2	few	TRBJ2-1	NA	TGTGCCAGCAGCCAAGCGGATGAGCAGTTCTTC	CASSQADEQFF
TRBV20-1	NA	TRBJ1-1	TRBD1	TGCAGTGCCAGAGGGGGCCCAGTGTTAGCTTTCTTT	CSARGGPVLAFF
TRBV12-3/TRBV12-4	many	TRBJ2-3	TRBD2	TGTGCCAGCAGTCATGGACTAGCGGGGGGCACAGATACGCAGTATTTT	CASSHGLAGGTDTQYF
TRBV30	NA	TRBJ2-7	TRBD2	TGTGCCTGGAGTGCGACTAGCGGGGGCTACGAGCAGTACTTC	CAWSATSGGYEQYF
TRBV11-2	many	TRBJ1-2	NA	TGTGCCAGCAGCTTAGAGGCGGGGGCAGGGGTTTACTATGGCTACACCTTC	CASSLEAGAGVYYGYTF
TRBV27	medium-sized	TRBJ2-7	TRBD2	TGTGCCAGCAGTTTACTAGCGGGCTACGAGCAGTACTTC	CASSLLAGYEQYF
TRBV20-1	NA	TRBJ1-2	NA	TGCAGTGTTAGAGACCGTGCTCTCTATGGCTACACCTTC	CSVRDRALYGYTF
TRBV29-1	medium-sized	TRBJ1-1	NA	TGCAGCACAGGGAACACTGAAGCTTTCTTT	CSTGNTEAFF
TRBV18	many	TRBJ1-1	NA	TGCGCCAGCTCACTCGACAGGAACACTGAAGCTTTCTTT	CASSLDRNTEAFF
TRBV6-1	few	TRBJ1-1	NA	TGTGCCAGTCCCCCCCGGGACGAAGGTGAAACTTTCTTT	CASPPRDEGETFF
TRBV6-2/TRBV6-3	few	TRBJ2-1	NA	TGTGCCAGCACGGAACTTATGGGCGGGGGCGTCTTAATTGAGCAGTTCTTC	CASTELMGGGVLIEQFF
TRBV4-1	NA	TRBJ2-1	TRBD1	TGCGCCAGCAGCCAAGAAGACAGGGGGGGATACAATGAGCAGTTCTTC	CASSQEDRGGYNEQFF
TRBV5-1	NA	TRBJ2-7	NA	TGCGCCAGCAGGCGTGGAGTTCCCAGGGACGAGCAGTACTTC	CASRRGVPRDEQYF
TRBV3-1	NA	TRBJ1-2	NA	TGTGCCAGCAGCCAATATTTCGCGGGGGGGAACTATGGCTACACCTTC	CASSQYFAGGNYGYTF
TRBV24-1	many	TRBJ1-5	NA	TGTGCCACCAGAGGGGGTGAACAGCCCCAGCATTTT	CATRGGEQPQHF
TRBV29-1	many	TRBJ2-5	NA	TGCAGCGTTGCGGAAACAGGGCTACAAGAGACCCAGTACTTC	CSVAETGLQETQYF
TRBV20-1	NA	TRBJ2-1	NA	TGCAGTGCTAGAGAACTAGCAGGTCACAATGAGCAGTTCTTC	CSARELAGHNEQFF
TRBV7-3	many	TRBJ1-6	NA	TGTGCCAGCAGCCCAGACACTAATTCACCCCTCCACTTT	CASSPDTNSPLHF
TRBV6-1	few	TRBJ1-1	NA	TGTGCCAGCAGTGGAAGAGTTTTACGAGCTCTCTTT	CASSGRVLRALF
TRBV11-2	NA	TRBJ2-7	NA	TGTGCCAGCAGCTTAGTTTACAGCTCCACAGTGTACGAGCAGTACTTC	CASSLVYSSTVYEQYF
TRBV19	NA	TRBJ2-7	TRBD1	TGTGCCAGTAGTGTCCCGGGACAGGGGGCCTCCTACGAGCATTACTTC	CASSVPGQGASYEHYF
TRBV3-1	medium-sized	TRBJ2-5	NA	TGTGCCAGCACCTGGGACGTCCAAGAGACCCAGTACTTC	CASTWDVQETQYF
TRBV6-1	NA	TRBJ2-4	NA	TGTGCCATCAGTGAAACATGCAAAGCCAAAAACATTCAGTACTTC	CAISETCKAKNIQYF
TRBV27	few	TRBJ2-7	NA	TGTGCCAGTGCCTCGACGGATACCTACGAGCAGTACTTC	CASASTDTYEQYF
TRBV7-2	medium-sized	TRBJ2-7	NA	TGTGCCAGCAGAAAGGGGCTAGCATCCTACGAGCAGTACTTC	CASRKGLASYEQYF
TRBV6-1	many	TRBJ2-1	NA	TGTGCCAGCAGTGGGGCATTAGATGGCGATGAGCAGTTCTTC	CASSGALDGDEQFF
TRBV6-1	NA	TRBJ1-6	NA	TGTGCCAGCAGTGAATCCCTCCCAGGGACTGGTTCACCCCTCCACTTT	CASSESLPGTGSPLHF
TRBV10-3	many	TRBJ2-1	TRBD2	TGTGCCATCAGTGAGTCTTTTGGTAGCGGGGGCTCCTACAATGAGCAGTTCTTC	CAISESFGSGGSYNEQFF
TRBV6-2/TRBV6-3	few	TRBJ2-1	TRBD2	TGTGCCAGCAGTTACGGCGGGAGGGCCGTGAATGAGCAGTTCTTC	CASSYGGRAVNEQFF
TRBV4-2	NA	TRBJ1-4	TRBD1	TGTGCCATCAGCCAAGAGAGGGGGCAAGGTGAAAAACTGTCTTTT	CAISQERGQGEKLSF
TRBV19	many	TRBJ1-4	NA	TGTGCCAGTAGTTACGGTCAGGTGGGAGAAAAACTGTTTTTT	CASSYGQVGEKLFF
TRBV27	NA	TRBJ1-2	NA	TGTGCCAGCGGCGGCCTTAACTATGGCTACACCTTC	CASGGLNYGYTF